This T cell receptor beta chain was profiled in a study of blood T cell repertoires in COVID-19. Authors' processing steps: Researchers report that nucleated cell counts were estimated from reference gene primer amplification. Profiling relied on immunoSEQ multiplex PCR, and the TCRdb table lists in-frame clones only, not all of them. V and J calls and clone size are given by that table; D and trimming were obtained from the DNA. The sample lists roughly 400,000 clones, 70% to 90% seen once, with 1.4% to 1.5% in the top ten. V gave up 5 bases and J gave up 6 bases, with 14 bases separating them. Germline CDR1 and CDR2: SGHTA and FQGTGA. CDR3 length: 14 residues. Participants were aged about 18 to 100 years from approximately 24 US areas. The study assigned cohorts using participant-reported clinical history.

Specimen: PBMCs or T cells enriched from blood (not recorded which). The source is a woman between 18 and 29 years old who had been exposed to COVID-19. J is TRBJ2-1 and V is TRBV7-3; possibly TRBD1 for D (5 bases). This chain's CDR3 is CASSPQQASNEQFF. CDR3 nucleotide sequence: TGTGCCAGCAGCCCCCAACAGGCTAGCAATGAGCAGTTCTTC.